The source of this T cell receptor (beta chain) is a study of vaccination effects on CD4 cells after COVID-19. About the study: Each participant received a vaccine that was either BNT162b2 or mRNA-1273, given as two doses.

General study findings and limits: After vaccination, at late timepoints, clones induced by infection and by vaccine contracted markedly.

Sequencing was performed with immunoSEQ multiplex PCR; in TCRdb, only in-frame clones are kept and a portion is missing. The data hold roughly 23,000 clones, with around 68% observed a single time. Per germline, CDR1 SGHNT and CDR2 YYREEE (reference sequence). V trimming: 0 bases; J trimming: 2 bases; junction bases outside the gene matches: 10. The CDR3 is 18 residues long. In regard to this clone: What it binds is unknown.

Before sequencing took place, the ViraFEST assay used viral peptide pools to expand antigen-specific CD4+ T cells. The authors isolated CD4+ T cells after around nine days of culture. Testing of the vaccine recipients showed negative nucleocapsid antibodies and no prior SARS-CoV-2 infection. The chain recombines TRBV5-4 with TRBJ2-7; the match to TRBD2 covers 11 bases. The sample in question was CD4+ T cells from PBMCs cultured with HCoV-NL63 spike peptides, obtained before COVID-19 vaccination. This receptor was obtained from a human donor who received a COVID-19 vaccine. This CDR3 reads CASSLDPSGRTVTYEQYF. DNA of the CDR3: TGTGCCAGCAGCTTGGATCCTAGCGGGAGGACCGTAACCTACGAGCAGTACTTC.